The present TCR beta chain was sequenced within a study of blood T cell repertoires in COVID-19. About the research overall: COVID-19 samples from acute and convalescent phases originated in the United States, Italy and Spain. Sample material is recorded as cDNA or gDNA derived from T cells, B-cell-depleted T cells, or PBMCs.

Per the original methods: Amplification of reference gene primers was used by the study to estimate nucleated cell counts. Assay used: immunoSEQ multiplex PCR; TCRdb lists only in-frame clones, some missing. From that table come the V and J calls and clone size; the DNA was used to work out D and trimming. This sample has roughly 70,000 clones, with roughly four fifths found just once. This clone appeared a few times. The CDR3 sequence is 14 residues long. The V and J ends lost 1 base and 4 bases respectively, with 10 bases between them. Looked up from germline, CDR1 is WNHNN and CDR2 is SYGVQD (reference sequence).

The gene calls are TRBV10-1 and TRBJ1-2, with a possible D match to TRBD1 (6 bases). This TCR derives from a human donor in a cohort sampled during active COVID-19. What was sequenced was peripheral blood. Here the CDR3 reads CASSEFGQPYGYTF. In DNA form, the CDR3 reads TGCGCCAGCAGTGAGTTTGGACAGCCCTATGGCTACACCTTC.